This T cell receptor (beta chain) was identified in a study of shared clonotypes between healthy human individuals. Study background: Serving as donors were a couple of women and a few men, whose ages spanned 18 to 49. Donors had three CD4 naive, three CD4 memory, two CD8 naive and one CD8 memory plate apiece. General study findings and limits: Generation probabilities were higher for clonotypes shared across all four sorted-subset donors than for unshared ones.

Libraries were prepared by immunoSEQ multiplex PCR; TCRdb keeps only in-frame clonotypes and omits some of them. Here the sample spans roughly 1,600,000 clones, approximately 98.5% being singletons. Germline trimming cut 9 bases from V and 4 bases from J; bases unmatched to any gene: 8. Germline V gene sequence: CDR1 LNHDA, CDR2 SQIVND (reference sequence). The CDR3 is made up of 14 amino acids. A remark on this clone: Antigen unknown.

The receptor was derived from a young man in good health. The V call is TRBV19, the J call TRBJ2-1, with 8 bases lining up with TRBD1. The sequencing sample was made of naive CD4+ T cells sorted from blood. The subset here: CD45RA+ positively selected. The DNA for the CDR3 is TGTGCCAGCCGGGGGACAGGCCAATACAATGAGCAGTTCTTC. It yields the protein CASRGTGQYNEQFF.